These T cell receptor beta chains were read from a single sample in a study of blood T cell repertoires in COVID-19. Only in-frame clones appear in the TCRdb table, and some are missing; sequencing was by immunoSEQ multiplex PCR. The table includes under 300,000 clones, around 86% detected once. Sample: peripheral blood. These receptors were collected from a human donor in a cohort sampled during active COVID-19. CDR3s include the opening cysteine and the closing phenylalanine or tryptophan. A D gene is named only where the DNA matches it firmly. Size values are once, few and many counts, or a class for expanded clones, and some rows have none.

>15|.|TRBJ2-1|TRBV6-5|.
CASSYSRTVYNEQFF
TGTGCCAGCAGTTACTCCCGGACAGTTTACAATGAGCAGTTCTTC
>15|.|TRBJ2-1|TRBV7-9|.
CASSSSAGPSVREFF
TGTGCCAGCAGCTCCTCCGCCGGGCCGTCTGTCAGGGAGTTCTTC
>15|.|TRBJ2-1|TRBV6-5|TRBD1
CASTTRDRGYNEQFF
TGTGCCAGCACGACTCGGGACAGGGGTTACAATGAGCAGTTCTTC
>14|once|TRBJ1-1|TRBV2|.
CASSGLGGGTEAFF
TGTGCCAGCAGTGGCCTGGGGGGGGGCACTGAAGCTTTCTTT
>14|.|TRBJ1-1|TRBV29-1|.
CSVEAQGGLSEAFF
TGCAGCGTTGAAGCCCAGGGTGGTCTCTCTGAAGCTTTCTTT
>16|once|TRBJ2-7|TRBV6-2/TRBV6-3|TRBD2
CASSQTSGISSYEQYF
TGTGCCAGCAGTCAAACTAGCGGGATAAGCTCCTACGAGCAGTACTTC
>16|.|TRBJ1-1|TRBV28|.
CASINSGTIANTEAFF
TGTGCCAGCATCAATTCAGGGACAATCGCGAACACTGAAGCTTTCTTT
>15|.|TRBJ1-4|TRBV15|TRBD1
CATSPRTGGDEKLFF
TGTGCCACCAGCCCCCGGACAGGGGGTGATGAAAAACTGTTTTTT
>13|.|TRBJ2-3|TRBV18|TRBD2
CASSPPGLVLQYF
TGTGCCAGCTCACCACCGGGACTAGTGTTGCAGTATTTT
>16|.|TRBJ1-1|TRBV19|.
CASRGPSQAMNTEAFF
TGTGCCAGTAGAGGTCCGAGTCAGGCCATGAACACTGAAGCTTTCTTT
>13|.|TRBJ1-2|TRBV15|.
CATSRGAGVGYTF
TGTGCCACCAGCAGAGGGGCGGGGGTAGGCTACACCTTC
>12|.|TRBJ1-1|TRBV3-1/TRBV3-2|.
CASSSGYPGAFF
TGTGCCAGCAGTTCGGGGTACCCGGGAGCTTTCTTT
>13|few|TRBJ2-7|TRBV12-3/TRBV12-4|.
CASSLDRYNEQYF
TGTGCCAGCAGTTTAGACAGGTACAACGAGCAGTACTTC
>15|.|TRBJ1-3|TRBV3-1/TRBV3-2|TRBD1
CASSQVTGVGNTIYF
TGTGCCAGCAGCCAAGTAACAGGGGTTGGAAACACCATATATTTT
>14|.|TRBJ1-1|TRBV25-1|.
CASRERGVGTEAFF
TGTGCCAGCAGGGAGCGGGGAGTTGGGACTGAAGCTTTCTTT
>16|.|TRBJ2-1|TRBV4-3|TRBD2
CASSPRPSGRSNEQFF
TGCGCCAGCAGCCCGCGTCCTAGCGGGAGAAGTAATGAGCAGTTCTTC
>12|.|TRBJ2-7|TRBV6-5|.
CATLTQAGEQYF
TGTGCCACCCTCACCCAAGCGGGCGAGCAGTACTTC
>16|.|TRBJ1-5|TRBV19|.
CASSIYPPRGNQPQHF
TGTGCCAGTAGTATATACCCCCCCCGAGGCAATCAGCCCCAGCATTTT
>15|few|TRBJ2-7|TRBV6-4|TRBD2
CASSEQTSGTGEQYF
TGTGCCAGCAGTGAACAGACTAGCGGGACTGGGGAGCAGTACTTC
>15|.|TRBJ2-1|TRBV24-1|TRBD2
CATSDARGREREQFF
TGTGCCACCAGTGATGCTCGCGGGAGGGAACGTGAGCAGTTCTTC
>17|.|TRBJ2-3|TRBV7-2|TRBD2
CASSTRLAGARGDTQYF
TGTGCCAGCAGCACCCGACTAGCGGGAGCCCGGGGAGATACGCAGTATTTT
>14|.|TRBJ1-4|TRBV7-9|.
CASSLGGINEKLFF
TGTGCCAGCAGCTTAGGCGGGATTAATGAAAAACTGTTTTTT
>16|once|TRBJ2-7|TRBV4-3|TRBD1
CASSLLRQGAVYEQYF
TGCGCCAGCAGCCTTCTTCGACAGGGGGCGGTCTACGAGCAGTACTTC
>15|.|TRBJ2-3|TRBV9|TRBD2
CASTPKAGGSDTQYF
TGTGCCAGCACCCCCAAAGCGGGAGGCTCAGATACGCAGTATTTT
>14|.|TRBJ2-1|TRBV5-1|.
CASSLRTGWIEQFF
TGCGCCAGCAGCTTGCGAACAGGGTGGATTGAGCAGTTCTTC
>17|many|TRBJ2-2|TRBV6-6|.
CASSRRLMSGSSGELFF
TGTGCCAGCAGCCGACGCTTAATGAGTGGGAGTTCCGGGGAGCTGTTTTTT
>14|.|TRBJ2-2|TRBV24-1|.
CATQAAGNTGELFF
TGTGCCACCCAAGCCGCGGGGAACACCGGGGAGCTGTTTTTT
>14|.|TRBJ2-1|TRBV18|.
CASSPQEAYNEQFF
TGTGCCAGCTCACCACAGGAGGCCTACAATGAGCAGTTCTTC
>13|.|TRBJ2-7|TRBV5-5|.
CASGGAATYEQYF
TGTGCCAGCGGGGGGGCTGCGACCTACGAGCAGTACTTC
>14|.|TRBJ2-3|TRBV11-2|.
CASSLDHAADTQYF
TGTGCCAGCAGCTTAGATCACGCGGCAGATACGCAGTATTTT
>16|.|TRBJ2-3|TRBV20-1|TRBD2
CSASALRLADTDTQYF
TGCAGTGCTAGTGCCTTACGACTAGCCGACACAGATACGCAGTATTTT
>12|few|TRBJ2-5|TRBV7-9|.
CASSEGPETQYF
TGTGCCAGCAGCGAGGGTCCAGAGACCCAGTACTTC
>21|.|TRBJ2-7|TRBV5-1|TRBD2
CASSLNKDRTSGRAILYEQYF
TGCGCCAGCAGCTTGAACAAAGACAGGACTAGCGGGAGGGCCATTCTCTACGAGCAGTACTTC
>14|.|TRBJ1-1|TRBV10-3|TRBD1
CATFPGQGNTEAFF
TGTGCCACCTTCCCGGGACAGGGAAACACTGAAGCTTTCTTT
>15|.|TRBJ2-5|TRBV18|.
CASSPPAGAGETQYF
TGTGCCAGCTCACCACCGGCGGGGGCAGGAGAGACCCAGTACTTC
>15|many|TRBJ2-1|TRBV9|TRBD2
CASSSRLAGGGEQFF
TGTGCCAGCAGCTCCCGACTAGCGGGAGGCGGGGAGCAGTTCTTC
>15|few|TRBJ2-1|TRBV5-1|TRBD1
CASRFGQGVSNEQFF
TGCGCCAGCAGGTTTGGACAGGGAGTGTCCAATGAGCAGTTCTTC
>15|.|TRBJ2-2|TRBV7-9|TRBD1
CASSPWDRRTGELFF
TGTGCCAGCAGCCCATGGGACAGGCGTACGGGGGAGCTGTTTTTT
>14|.|TRBJ2-7|TRBV19|.
CASSNIGSGSEQYF
TGTGCCAGTAGTAATATAGGTTCAGGATCCGAGCAGTACTTC
>15|.|TRBJ1-1|TRBV7-2|TRBD1
CASSSPDRGNTEAFF
TGTGCCAGCAGCTCCCCTGACAGGGGAAACACTGAAGCTTTCTTT
>13|.|TRBJ1-2|TRBV7-9|.
CASSFEPPYGYTF
TGTGCCAGCAGCTTCGAGCCTCCCTATGGCTACACCTTC
>13|.|TRBJ2-5|TRBV2|.
CASSGGTGETQYF
TGTGCCAGCAGTGGAGGGACTGGTGAGACCCAGTACTTC